The 10 T cell receptor beta chains given below trace back to one sample, sequenced in a study of cytomegalovirus exposure and HLA in healthy donors. Repertoires were generated with immunoSEQ multiplex PCR, while TCRdb's copy carries only in-frame clones and drops some. This table has about 200,000 clones, roughly 85% appearing once. Sequenced input: PBMCs. These receptors were obtained from a woman younger than 35 in good health and CMV-seronegative.

The CDR3 loop is CASSDDRGLGNQPQHF. CDR3 DNA sequence: TGTGCCAGCAGCGATGACAGGGGCTTAGGCAATCAGCCCCAGCATTTT. The chain has TRBV5-8 and TRBJ1-5; 8 bases are shared with TRBD1. V gave up 4 bases and J gave up 2 bases; unmatched junction bases: 8. Germline V lookup: CDR1 SGHTS, CDR2 YDEGEE. The CDR3 loop spans 16 amino acids.

This clone came up many times. CDR3 region: CSVESGAEGYTF. The DNA of the CDR3 is TGCAGCGTTGAGTCGGGAGCGGAGGGCTACACCTTC. The V call is TRBV29-1, the J call TRBJ1-2; the D is unclear. The CDR3 has 12 amino acids. Germline V gene data show CDR1 as SQVTM and CDR2 as ANQGSEA. The ends were cut back, 3 bases at V and 8 bases at J, with 13 bases in the middle.

The chain carries TRBV6-5 and TRBJ2-1; D possibly corresponds to TRBD2 (6 bases). This CDR3 has 14 amino acids. Trimming shortened V by 1 base and J by 9 bases, and 13 bases separated the two germline ends. CDR1 and CDR2 from the germline V gene are MNHEY and SVGAGI. CDR3 residues: CASSYFGGFSEQFF. CDR3 bases: TGTGCCAGCAGTTACTTTGGAGGGTTTAGTGAGCAGTTCTTC.

The J gene is TRBJ2-7, the V gene TRBV2, with D tentatively TRBD1 or TRBD2 (7 bases each). Trimming left V 0 bases short and J 4 bases short, with 25 bases between. This CDR3 has 19 residues. In germline, CDR1 is SNHLY, CDR2 FYNNEI. The CDR3 DNA reads as TGTGCCAGCAGTGAAGCGCTTCTGTACGGGGAGGGGGCAAAATACGAGCAGTACTTC. Residues: CASSEALLYGEGAKYEQYF.

This clone was seen repeatedly, ten times or more. The V and J genes are TRBV5-1 and TRBJ1-5; possible D gene TRBD1, 5 bases. CDR1 is SGHRS, CDR2 YFSETQ, per germline. Trimming left V 5 bases short and J 6 bases short, with 18 bases between. This CDR3 contains 15 residues. The CDR3 region has the DNA TGCGCCAGCAGGCCGAGATCCGGGGCTGGTCAGCCCCAGCATTTT. It is translated as CASRPRSGAGQPQHF.

Here the CDR3 reads CASTGTSGIRVYEQYF. Here the CDR3 DNA reads TGTGCCAGCACCGGGACTAGCGGGATCCGAGTATACGAGCAGTACTTC. This rearrangement joins TRBV2 to TRBJ2-7, with 13 positions matching TRBD2. Germline lookup yields CDR1 SNHLY and CDR2 FYNNEI. The CDR3 totals 16 residues. J gave up 4 bases and V 7 bases, and 10 bases lay outside the gene matches.

This chain links TRBV7-9 with TRBJ1-2; D may be TRBD1 (6 bases). There are 13 residues in the CDR3. V was clipped by 5 bases and J by 3 bases, with 10 bases between them. Germline loops: CDR1 SEHNR, CDR2 FQNEAQ (reference sequence). In DNA form, the CDR3 reads TGTGCCAGCAGCCCGAAGGGGGACTATGGCTACACCTTC. Its translation: CASSPKGDYGYTF.

This clone turned up a few times. The chain is built from TRBV29-1 and TRBJ2-3; no definite D call. V was pared by 7 bases and J by 1 base, with 12 bases between. CDR1 is SQVTM, CDR2 ANQGSEA, per germline. The CDR3 totals 13 residues. Written as DNA, the CDR3 is TGCAGCGGATATGGAATCGGCACAGATACGCAGTATTTT. Translating it yields CSGYGIGTDTQYF.

V gene TRBV9 combines with J gene TRBJ2-5; D is uncertain. From germline, CDR1 is SGDLS and CDR2 YYNGEE. The CDR3 sequence is 12 residues long. V gave up 0 bases and J gave up 5 bases, with 5 bases separating them. The CDR3 nucleotides read TGTGCCAGCAGCGTAGGGTCGGAGACCCAGTACTTC. Protein product: CASSVGSETQYF.

The gene calls are TRBV7-2 and TRBJ2-1, with 13 bases matching TRBD2. The CDR3 runs to 13 residues. Germline V gene data show CDR1 as SGHTA and CDR2 as FQGNSA. V was pared by 3 bases and J by 10 bases, with 0 bases of the junction left unmatched. The CDR3 reads CASSLGLAGEQFF. The CDR3 DNA reads as TGTGCCAGCAGCTTGGGACTAGCGGGGGAGCAGTTCTTC.